This TCR beta chain was sequenced in a study of T cell repertoires in cytomegalovirus infection. Study-wide background: Alongside well-studied HLA-B-restricted CMV epitopes, recently identified HLA-C-restricted CMV epitopes were also used. CMV infection plus the matching HLA type was flagged by public TCR beta signatures.

The length of the CDR3 is 18 residues. Germline CDR1 is MNHEY and CDR2 is SMNVEV (reference sequence). With V trimmed by 3 bases and J by 1 base, 11 bases remained unmatched. Study-wide points: Dominating the ex vivo response were HLA-C-restricted CMV-specific TCR beta clonotypes. CMV carriers having the relevant HLA were flagged by cumulative public TCR beta family frequency.

TCRdb reprocessed the reads with MiXCR, giving one entry per CDR3 protein. This sample yields about 700,000 distinct CDR3 sequences, of which around 32% are seen a single time; roughly 18% belongs to the top ten. As regards this clonotype: Antigen unknown.

The starting material was cultured PBMCs, obtained from culture after CMV antigen stimulation. The J gene is TRBJ2-7, the V gene TRBV27, with 11 bases that match TRBD2. The sequence was collected from a human donor in good health (CMV status not recorded). Some clones in this sample may be carry-over from other donors' samples. The CDR3: CASSFLGPSGGRSYEQYF. The CDR3 nucleotides are TGTGCCAGCAGTTTCCTCGGGCCTAGCGGGGGGAGATCCTACGAGCAGTACTTC.